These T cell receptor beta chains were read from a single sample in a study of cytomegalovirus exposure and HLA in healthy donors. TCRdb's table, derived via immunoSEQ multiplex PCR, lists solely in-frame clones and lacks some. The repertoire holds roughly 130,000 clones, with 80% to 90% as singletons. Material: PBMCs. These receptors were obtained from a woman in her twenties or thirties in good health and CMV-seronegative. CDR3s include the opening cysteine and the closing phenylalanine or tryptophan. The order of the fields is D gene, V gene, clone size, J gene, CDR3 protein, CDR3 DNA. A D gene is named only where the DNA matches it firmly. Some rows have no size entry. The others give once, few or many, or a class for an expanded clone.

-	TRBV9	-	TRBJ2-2	CASSVGSGGELFF	TGTGCCAGCAGCGTAGGTTCGGGCGGGGAGCTGTTTTTT
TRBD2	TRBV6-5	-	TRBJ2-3	CASSYRGGASTDTQYF	TGTGCCAGCAGTTACCGCGGGGGTGCTAGCACAGATACGCAGTATTTT
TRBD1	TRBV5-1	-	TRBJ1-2	CASSLGTGYGYTF	TGCGCCAGCAGCTTGGGGACAGGCTATGGCTACACCTTC
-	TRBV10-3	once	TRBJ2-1	CAISESTGRTNEQFF	TGTGCCATCAGTGAGTCTACAGGGCGCACCAATGAGCAGTTCTTC
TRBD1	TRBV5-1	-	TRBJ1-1	CASSTSTGGIMNTEAFF	TGCGCCAGCAGCACCTCGACAGGGGGTATTATGAACACTGAAGCTTTCTTT
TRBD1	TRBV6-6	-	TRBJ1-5	CASSRQGNSNQPQHF	TGTGCCAGCAGTCGACAGGGGAATAGCAATCAGCCCCAGCATTTT
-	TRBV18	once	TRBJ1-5	CASSPYRQVDQPQHF	TGTGCCAGCTCCCCTTATCGGCAGGTCGATCAGCCCCAGCATTTT
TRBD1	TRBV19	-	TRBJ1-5	CASRLDRDGQPQHF	TGTGCCAGTAGACTCGACAGGGATGGACAGCCCCAGCATTTT
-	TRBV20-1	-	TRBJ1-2	CSAINNGYTF	TGCAGTGCTATTAACAATGGCTACACCTTC
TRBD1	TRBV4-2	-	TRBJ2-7	CASSQAGQVPSTEQYF	TGTGCCAGCAGCCAAGCCGGACAGGTCCCCTCCACCGAGCAGTACTTC
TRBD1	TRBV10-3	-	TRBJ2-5	CAIGQGAPAETQYF	TGTGCCATAGGACAGGGGGCCCCTGCGGAGACCCAGTACTTC
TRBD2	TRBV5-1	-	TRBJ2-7	CASSLVASGGSYEQYF	TGCGCCAGCAGCTTGGTCGCTAGCGGGGGCTCGTACGAGCAGTACTTC
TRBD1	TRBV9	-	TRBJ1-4	CASSVAPLTGGDEKLFF	TGTGCCAGCAGCGTAGCCCCCTTGACAGGGGGCGATGAAAAACTGTTTTTT
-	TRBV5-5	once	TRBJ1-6	CASSANTGSGNSPLHF	TGTGCCAGCAGCGCGAACACAGGGTCGGGGAATTCACCCCTCCACTTT
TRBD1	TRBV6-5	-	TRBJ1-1	CASSYGTVRYTEAFF	TGTGCCAGCAGTTATGGGACAGTTCGTTACACTGAAGCTTTCTTT
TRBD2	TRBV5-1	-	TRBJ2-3	CASSWGLASDTQYF	TGCGCCAGCAGCTGGGGACTAGCGAGCGATACGCAGTATTTT
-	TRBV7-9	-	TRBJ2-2	CASRSGQKTGELFF	TGTGCCAGCCGTTCTGGACAAAAAACCGGGGAGCTGTTTTTT
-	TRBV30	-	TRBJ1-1	CAWSEAFEAFF	TGTGCCTGGAGCGAAGCCTTTGAAGCTTTCTTT
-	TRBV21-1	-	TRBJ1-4	CASSKPQEPQTTNEKLFF	TGTGCCAGCAGCAAACCACAGGAGCCGCAGACAACTAATGAAAAACTGTTTTTT
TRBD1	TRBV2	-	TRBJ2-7	CASRAGGHEQYF	TGTGCCAGCAGGGCAGGGGGCCACGAGCAGTACTTC
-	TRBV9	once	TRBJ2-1	CASSGGAQSYNEQFF	TGTGCCAGCAGTGGCGGTGCTCAATCCTACAATGAGCAGTTCTTC
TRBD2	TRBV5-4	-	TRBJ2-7	CASSQRTSGSYEQYF	TGTGCCAGCAGCCAAAGGACTAGCGGGTCCTACGAGCAGTACTTC
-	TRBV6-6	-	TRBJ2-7	CASSTKQGDSYEQYF	TGTGCCAGCAGTACAAAACAGGGTGACTCCTACGAGCAGTACTTC
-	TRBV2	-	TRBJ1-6	CASSVTPYNSPLHF	TGTGCCAGCAGTGTGACTCCCTATAATTCACCCCTCCACTTT
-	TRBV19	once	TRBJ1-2	CASSIERATYGYTF	TGTGCCAGTAGTATTGAGAGGGCCACCTATGGCTACACCTTC
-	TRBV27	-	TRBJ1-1	CASSLWRVRGTEAFF	TGTGCCAGCAGTTTATGGAGGGTGCGTGGGACTGAAGCTTTCTTT
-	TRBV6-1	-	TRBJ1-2	CAIEQGAGYTF	TGTGCCATTGAACAGGGAGCAGGCTACACCTTC
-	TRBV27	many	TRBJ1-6	CASTRDKTGSPLHF	TGTGCCAGTACCCGGGACAAGACGGGTTCACCCCTCCACTTT
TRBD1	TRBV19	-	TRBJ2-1	CASSSRSSGQGLDEQFF	TGTGCCAGTAGTTCGCGCTCATCGGGACAGGGCTTGGATGAGCAGTTCTTC
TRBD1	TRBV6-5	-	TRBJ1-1	CASSRGQATNTEAFF	TGTGCCAGCAGTCGTGGACAGGCAACGAACACTGAAGCTTTCTTT
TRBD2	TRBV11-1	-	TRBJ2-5	CASSPRLAGTQETQYF	TGTGCCAGCAGCCCAAGACTAGCGGGAACACAAGAGACCCAGTACTTC
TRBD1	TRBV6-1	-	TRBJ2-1	CASGQGVSYNEQFF	TGTGCCAGCGGACAGGGGGTTTCCTACAATGAGCAGTTCTTC
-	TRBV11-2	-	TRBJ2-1	CASSRPPVTGSSYNEQFF	TGTGCCAGCAGCCGCCCCCCCGTAACAGGGTCCTCCTACAATGAGCAGTTCTTC
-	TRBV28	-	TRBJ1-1	CASSSPERAEAFF	TGTGCCAGCAGTTCCCCGGAGCGGGCAGAAGCTTTCTTT
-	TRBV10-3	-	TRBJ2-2	CAISDSRDLWTGELFF	TGTGCCATCAGTGACTCGCGGGACCTTTGGACCGGGGAGCTGTTTTTT
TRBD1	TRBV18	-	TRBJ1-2	CASSPTPPRDRGGYTF	TGTGCCAGCTCCCCTACACCCCCCCGGGACAGAGGTGGCTACACCTTC
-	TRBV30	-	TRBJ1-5	CAWSAGLNSNQPQHF	TGTGCCTGGAGTGCCGGGTTAAACAGCAATCAGCCCCAGCATTTT
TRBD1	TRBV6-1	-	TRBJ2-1	CASRGQGARNEQFF	TGTGCCAGCAGGGGTCAGGGGGCTCGGAATGAGCAGTTCTTC
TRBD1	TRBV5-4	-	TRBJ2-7	CASSLAPGQGGSYEQYF	TGTGCCAGCAGCTTGGCCCCGGGACAGGGTGGATCCTACGAGCAGTACTTC